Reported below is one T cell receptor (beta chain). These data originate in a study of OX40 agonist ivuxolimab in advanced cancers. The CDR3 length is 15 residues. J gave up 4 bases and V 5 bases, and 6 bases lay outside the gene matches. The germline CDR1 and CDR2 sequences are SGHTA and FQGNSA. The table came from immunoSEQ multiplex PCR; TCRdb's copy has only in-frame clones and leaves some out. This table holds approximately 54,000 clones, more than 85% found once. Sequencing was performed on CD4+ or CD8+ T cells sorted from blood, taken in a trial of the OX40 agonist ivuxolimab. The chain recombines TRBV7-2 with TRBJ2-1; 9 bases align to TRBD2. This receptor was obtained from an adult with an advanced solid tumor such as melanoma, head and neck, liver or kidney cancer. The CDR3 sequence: CASSPAGGNYNEQFF. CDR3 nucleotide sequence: TGTGCCAGCAGCCCGGCGGGAGGGAATTACAATGAGCAGTTCTTC.